The table lists the clone carrying this T cell receptor (beta chain) with a few counts. Its specificity is unknown. An end of the junction differs from the germline gene, which may be a read error. This sample was taken from a study of T-cell reconstitution after alpha-beta-depleted transplantation in children. Findings and caveats of the study: Expanded clones from the graft, numbering several hundred, reportedly supplied alpha-beta T cells about two months after transplant. After transplant, high TCRbeta diversity at day 60 in some patients arose from surviving recipient T cells and thymic progenitors.

The CDR3 runs to 19 residues. The germline V gene has CDR1 LGHDT and CDR2 YNNKEL (reference sequence). Unique molecular identifiers were incorporated during preparation of the TCRbeta library. TCRdb independently ran MiXCR on the PCR reads; one entry per CDR3 protein. The sample shows over 90,000 distinct CDR3 sequences, 6% of them seen only once. Sequenced here: PBMCs, mostly from graft donor cells, sampled 60 days after TCRalphabeta/CD19-depleted stem cell transplant. The chain couples TRBV3-1 to TRBJ2-3, with 13 bases matching TRBD2. The receptor's source is a female patient aged 2-10 years who had a stem cell transplant for Fanconi anemia, so the T cells may come from the graft donor. CDR3 residues: CACSPGLAGDQYPTDTQYF. The CDR3 DNA sequence: TGTGCCTGCAGCCCAGGACTAGCGGGGGACCAGTATCCCACAGATACGCAGTATTTT.